These 18 T cell receptor beta chains came from one sample sequenced in a study of cytomegalovirus exposure and HLA in healthy donors. Measured with immunoSEQ multiplex PCR; TCRdb has only the in-frame clones, and not every one. The sample lists 120,000 or so clones, 95% to 97% occurring once. The sample comprised PBMCs. The receptor set was obtained from a young man in good health and CMV-seronegative.

V usage is TRBV10-3 and J usage is TRBJ2-3; 8 bases line up with TRBD2. Germline lookup yields CDR1 ENHRY and CDR2 SYGVKD. V trimming: 7 bases; J trimming: 0 bases; junction bases outside the gene matches: 0. The CDR3 runs 13 residues. CDR3 loop: CAITSGSTDTQYF. CDR3 DNA: TGTGCCATCACTAGCGGGAGCACAGATACGCAGTATTTT.

The V and J genes are TRBV5-4 and TRBJ2-4; D possibly corresponds to TRBD1 (6 bases). V lost 4 bases and J lost 8, with 13 bases in between. The V gene's germline CDR1 is SGHNT and CDR2 YYREEE (reference sequence). This CDR3 has 13 residues. Here the CDR3 DNA reads TGTGCCAGCAGCCTTCGGGACATGGACATTCAGTACTTC. Its protein is CASSLRDMDIQYF.

The chain uses TRBV25-1 and TRBJ2-6; 7 nucleotides agree with TRBD2. V trimming: 8 bases; J trimming: 4 bases; junction bases outside the gene matches: 17. The CDR3 length is 18 residues. CDR1 MGHDK and CDR2 SYGVNS come from the germline V gene. The CDR3 sequence is CASWEGSIAPDGANVLTF. For the CDR3, the DNA is TGTGCCAGCTGGGAGGGTTCTATCGCCCCTGACGGGGCCAACGTCCTGACTTTC.

Only a few counts were recorded for this clone. The chain couples TRBV28 to TRBJ1-5; D uncertain. Germline V gene lookup returns CDR1 MDHEN and CDR2 SYDVKM. This CDR3 contains 13 residues. V lost 3 bases and J lost 1, with 4 bases in between. The CDR3 nucleotides read TGTGCCAGCAGTTTTCTAAGCAATCAGCCCCAGCATTTT. It encodes CASSFLSNQPQHF.

V usage is TRBV29-1 and J usage is TRBJ2-3; 9 bases match TRBD2. Germline-derived CDR1 and CDR2 are SQVTM and ANQGSEA. Losses at the gene ends were 5 bases for V and 4 bases for J; bases not matched to a gene: 7. The CDR3 runs to 14 residues. The CDR3 sequence is CSVYGGRVADTQYF. For the CDR3, the DNA is TGCAGCGTTTACGGCGGGAGGGTGGCAGATACGCAGTATTTT.

This clone has a single count. The chain recombines TRBV12-5 with TRBJ2-1, with 7 bases identical to TRBD2. Germline CDR1 LGHNT, CDR2 FRNRAP. V gave up 4 bases and J gave up 5 bases; unmatched junction bases: 14. This CDR3 spans 17 amino acids. The CDR3 DNA sequence: TGTGCTAGTGGTTCTCCCCATTCCAGCGGGATAGACAATGAGCAGTTCTTC. Translated: CASGSPHSSGIDNEQFF.

The chain employs TRBV7-8 and TRBJ2-7, with D perhaps TRBD1 (5 bases). V shed 0 bases and J shed 5 bases, with 20 bases lying between them. Per germline, CDR1 SGHVS and CDR2 FQNEAQ. The CDR3 runs 17 residues. The DNA of the CDR3 is TGTGCCAGCAGCTTAGCTCGGGTGGGGCCCACCGAGGACGAGCAGTACTTC. As protein: CASSLARVGPTEDEQYF. The full variable domain, in which reference TRBV7-8 and TRBJ2-7 provide the parts outside the CDR3, is GAGVSQSPRYKVAKRGQDVALRCDPISGHVSLFWYQQALGQGPEFLTYFQNEAQLDKSGLPSDRFFAERPEGSVSTLKIQRTQQEDSAVYLCASSLARVGPTEDEQYFGPGTRLTVT.

This chain connects TRBV30 to TRBJ2-5; TRBD2 aligns across 13 bases. With V trimmed by 1 base and J by 2 bases, 1 base remained unmatched. The germline V gene encodes CDR1 GTSNPN and CDR2 SVGIG (reference sequence). The CDR3 runs 15 residues. The CDR3 sequence is CAWSAGLAGQETQYF. The DNA for the CDR3 is TGTGCCTGGAGTGCGGGACTAGCGGGGCAAGAGACCCAGTACTTC.

The chain is built from TRBV10-3 and TRBJ2-4, with a possible D match to TRBD2 (6 bases). Trimming took 6 bases from V and 8 from J, leaving 11 bases between them. Germline V gene data show CDR1 as ENHRY and CDR2 as SYGVKD. The CDR3 is 12 residues long. This CDR3 is CAIRAGSDIQYF. CDR3 nucleotide sequence: TGTGCCATCAGAGCGGGTTCGGACATTCAGTACTTC.

This chain connects TRBV4-3 to TRBJ1-4; 10 nucleotides agree with TRBD1. The germline V gene encodes CDR1 LGHNA and CDR2 YSLEER. This CDR3 has 16 amino acids. V was clipped by 2 bases and J by 6 bases; unmatched bases: 6. The CDR3, as DNA: TGCGCCAGCAGCCAATTAATGGGGACAGGGGATGAAAAACTGTTTTTT. Translation gives CASSQLMGTGDEKLFF.

The V gene is TRBV15, the J gene TRBJ1-2; 9 nucleotides match TRBD1. Trimming at V came to 1 base and at J to 4 bases, leaving 4 bases not matched to a gene. Per germline, CDR1 LNHNV and CDR2 YYDKDF (reference sequence). The CDR3 is 15 amino acids. CDR3 sequence reads: CATSRAGTGSYGYTF. The CDR3 coding sequence is TGTGCCACCAGCAGAGCCGGGACAGGGAGCTATGGCTACACCTTC.

The V gene is TRBV29-1, the J gene TRBJ2-3, with D unresolved. CDR1 is SQVTM and CDR2 is ANQGSEA in the germline V gene. The length of the CDR3 is 16 residues. V was trimmed by 5 bases and J by 2 bases, leaving 20 bases between them. The CDR3: CSVTPAKNSSTDTQYF. The CDR3 coding sequence is TGCAGCGTTACCCCCGCGAAGAACAGTTCCACAGATACGCAGTATTTT.

The rearrangement uses TRBV30 and TRBJ1-5, with D uncertain. V was pared by 1 base and J by 2 bases, with 12 bases between. Germline CDR1 GTSNPN, CDR2 SVGIG (reference sequence). CDR3 length: 15 residues. As DNA, the CDR3 is TGTGCCTGGAGTGCCGGGGTCGGCGGCAATCAGCCCCAGCATTTT. It encodes CAWSAGVGGNQPQHF.

CDR3 sequence reads: CASSTPYNEQFF. DNA of the CDR3: TGTGCCAGCAGTACTCCGTACAATGAGCAGTTCTTC. V usage is TRBV27 and J usage is TRBJ2-1; D call uncertain. CDR3 size: 12 residues. CDR1 and CDR2 (germline): MNHEY, SMNVEV (reference sequence). V gave up 5 bases and J gave up 4 bases, with 6 bases separating them.

This chain links TRBV19 with TRBJ2-1, with a possible D match to TRBD2 (7 bases). CDR3 length: 14 residues. Germline lookup yields CDR1 LNHDA and CDR2 SQIVND (reference sequence). Trimming removed 7 bases at V and 6 bases at J, with 16 bases between. DNA for the CDR3: TGTGCCAGTACCCGTTGGGGGGGGGCCAATGAGCAGTTCTTC. Its translation: CASTRWGGANEQFF.

V usage is TRBV4-1 and J usage is TRBJ1-4; TRBD1 agrees at 7 bases. J gave up 6 bases and V 1 base, and 8 bases lay outside the gene matches. The CDR3 totals 16 residues. Looked up from germline, CDR1 is MGHRA and CDR2 is YSYEKL. The CDR3 nucleotides read TGCGCCAGCAGCCAAGGTGGGTGGACAGGAGATGAAAAACTGTTTTTT. Amino acid sequence: CASSQGGWTGDEKLFF.

This chain uses TRBV27 with TRBJ1-2; 12 bases match TRBD1. Germline V gene lookup returns CDR1 MNHEY and CDR2 SMNVEV (reference sequence). The V segment lost 2 bases and the J segment 6 bases; nucleotides outside the gene matches: 7. This CDR3 is built from 16 residues. This CDR3 is CASSLIGTGGADGYTF. The CDR3 DNA is TGTGCCAGCAGTTTAATAGGGACAGGGGGCGCGGATGGCTACACCTTC.

The chain uses TRBV5-4 and TRBJ2-7, with 7 bases lining up with TRBD1. The CDR3 is 15 amino acids. V was clipped by 3 bases and J by 9 bases; unmatched bases: 15. Germline lookup yields CDR1 SGHNT and CDR2 YYREEE (reference sequence). The CDR3 here is CASSSFGLGGQVQYF. CDR3 DNA sequence: TGTGCCAGCAGCTCCTTTGGGTTAGGGGGCCAGGTGCAGTACTTC.